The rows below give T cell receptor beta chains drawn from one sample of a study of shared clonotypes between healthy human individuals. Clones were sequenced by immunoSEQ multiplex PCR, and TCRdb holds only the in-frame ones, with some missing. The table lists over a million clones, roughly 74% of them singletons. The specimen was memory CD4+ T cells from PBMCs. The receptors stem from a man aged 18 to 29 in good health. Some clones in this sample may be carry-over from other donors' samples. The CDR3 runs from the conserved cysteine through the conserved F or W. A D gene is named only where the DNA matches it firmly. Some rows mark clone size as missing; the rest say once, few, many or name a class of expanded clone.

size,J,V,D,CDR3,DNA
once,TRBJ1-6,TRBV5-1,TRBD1,CASSLFTGTGSNSPLHF,TGCGCCAGCAGCCTGTTTACAGGGACAGGGTCAAATTCACCCCTCCACTTT
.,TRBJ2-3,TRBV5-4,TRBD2,CASSLVASGTDTQYF,TGTGCCAGCAGCTTGGTGGCTAGCGGGACAGATACGCAGTATTTT
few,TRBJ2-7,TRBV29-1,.,CSVEMTAEQYF,TGCAGCGTTGAGATGACAGCCGAGCAGTACTTC
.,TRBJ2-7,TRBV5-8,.,CASRLWGQGTYEQYF,TGTGCCAGCAGACTGTGGGGCCAGGGAACCTACGAGCAGTACTTC
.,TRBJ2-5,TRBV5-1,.,CASSSSGGLGRDQETQYF,TGCGCCAGCAGCTCGTCCGGGGGACTCGGCAGGGACCAAGAGACCCAGTACTTC
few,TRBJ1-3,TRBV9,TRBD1,CASSDGTGRAGNTIYF,TGTGCCAGCAGCGACGGGACAGGGAGGGCTGGAAACACCATATATTTT
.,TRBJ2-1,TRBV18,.,CASSPGTEGYNEQFF,TGTGCCAGCTCCCCCGGGACTGAGGGCTACAATGAGCAGTTCTTC
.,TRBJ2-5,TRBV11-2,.,CASSLDRPLGPQETQYF,TGTGCCAGCAGCTTAGATCGTCCCCTGGGCCCCCAAGAGACCCAGTACTTC
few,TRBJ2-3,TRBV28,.,CASRGHEGGDTQYF,TGTGCCAGCAGAGGACATGAGGGTGGAGATACGCAGTATTTT
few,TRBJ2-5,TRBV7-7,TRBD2,CASSRGGIQETQYF,TGTGCCAGCAGCCGGGGGGGGATTCAAGAGACCCAGTACTTC
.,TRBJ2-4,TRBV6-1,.,CASQRDTLSIQYF,TGTGCCAGCCAACGCGACACACTTTCTATTCAGTACTTC
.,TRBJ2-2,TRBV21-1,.,CASSKVQRRVTGELFF,TGTGCCAGCAGCAAAGTACAGCGTAGGGTCACCGGGGAGCTGTTTTTT
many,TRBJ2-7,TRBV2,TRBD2,CASREKTSDAYEQYF,TGTGCCAGCAGGGAGAAGACTAGCGACGCCTACGAGCAGTACTTC
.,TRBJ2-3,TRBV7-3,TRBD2,CASASGGRLTDTQYF,TGTGCCAGCGCATCGGGCGGGAGGCTCACAGATACGCAGTATTTT
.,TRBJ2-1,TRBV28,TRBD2,CASSPHSGLLNEQFF,TGTGCCAGCAGCCCCCATAGCGGGCTCCTCAATGAGCAGTTCTTC
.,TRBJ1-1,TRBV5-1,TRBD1,CASSPRGQGGPEAFF,TGCGCCAGCAGCCCGAGGGGACAGGGCGGTCCTGAAGCTTTCTTT
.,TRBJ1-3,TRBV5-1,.,CASGGQESGNTIYF,TGCGCCAGCGGGGGGCAAGAATCTGGAAACACCATATATTTT
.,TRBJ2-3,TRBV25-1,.,CASSEYVDTQYF,TGTGCCAGCAGTGAGTATGTGGATACGCAGTATTTT
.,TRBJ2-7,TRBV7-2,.,CASRAFNEQYF,TGTGCCAGCAGGGCGTTCAACGAGCAGTACTTC
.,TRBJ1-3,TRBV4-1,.,CASSQDLVSRGNTIYF,TGCGCCAGCAGCCAAGATCTGGTCTCGAGAGGAAACACCATATATTTT
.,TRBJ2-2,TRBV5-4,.,CASSQRSTGELFF,TGTGCCAGCAGTCAACGGTCCACCGGGGAGCTGTTTTTT
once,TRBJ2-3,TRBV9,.,CASSSPQGGQYF,TGTGCCAGCAGCTCCCCACAGGGAGGGCAGTATTTT
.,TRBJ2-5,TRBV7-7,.,CASSLGGGVHQETQYF,TGTGCCAGCAGCTTGGGAGGGGGCGTACACCAAGAGACCCAGTACTTC
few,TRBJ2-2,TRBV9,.,CASTVGENTGELFF,TGTGCCAGCACCGTAGGGGAGAACACCGGGGAGCTGTTTTTT
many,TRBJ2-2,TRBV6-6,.,CASRSGTDTGELFF,TGTGCCAGCAGGTCAGGGACGGACACCGGGGAGCTGTTTTTT
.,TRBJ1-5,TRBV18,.,CASSDSNQPQHF,TGTGCCAGCTCAGATAGCAATCAGCCCCAGCATTTT
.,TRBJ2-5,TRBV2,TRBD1,CASQSDRGVETQYF,TGTGCCAGCCAATCGGACAGGGGAGTGGAGACCCAGTACTTC
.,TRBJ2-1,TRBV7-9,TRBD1,CASSLEMTGYRDNEQFF,TGTGCCAGCAGCCTAGAGATGACAGGGTATAGGGACAATGAGCAGTTCTTC
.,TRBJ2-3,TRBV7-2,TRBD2,CASSLAGKRGHLTDTQYF,TGTGCCAGCAGCTTAGCGGGCAAGCGGGGCCATCTCACAGATACGCAGTATTTT
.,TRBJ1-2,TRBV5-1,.,CASSLGTDYGYTF,TGCGCCAGCAGCTTGGGAACGGACTATGGCTACACCTTC
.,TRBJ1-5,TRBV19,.,CASSIRNGKGINQPQHF,TGTGCCAGTAGTATAAGGAATGGGAAGGGGATCAATCAGCCCCAGCATTTT